This T cell receptor (beta chain) is drawn from a study of shared clonotypes between healthy human individuals. Findings of the study overall: In contrast to clonotypes shared by all four donors, non-shared clonotypes had lower generation probabilities.

For this clone: The antigen remains unidentified.

The naive CD8 population came from CD45RO-negative cells selected for CCR7, without terminally differentiated effector memory CD45RA+ cells. Sequencing used immunoSEQ multiplex PCR; TCRdb keeps in-frame clones, though not all of them. Of about 2 million clones listed, roughly 95% were seen once; the top ten hold about 1.1%. Germline V gives CDR1 SGHDT, CDR2 YYEEEE. The junction had 10 bases not matched to a gene; V was cut back by 4 bases and J by 4 bases. The CDR3 length is 16 residues. Sequenced input: naive CD8+ T cells sorted from blood. The receptor was derived from a man in his late teens or twenties in good health. The V gene is TRBV5-6, the J gene TRBJ2-1, with 8 bases aligning to TRBD2. DNA for the CDR3: TGTGCCAGCAGCGTCGCTGAGACTAGCGATTACAATGAGCAGTTCTTC. It specifies CASSVAETSDYNEQFF. Variable domain in full (rest from reference TRBV5-6 and TRBJ2-1): DAGVTQSPTHLIKTRGQQVTLRCSPKSGHDTVSWYQQALGQGPQFIFQYYEEEERQRGNFPDRFSGHQFPNYSSELNVNALLLGDSALYLCASSVAETSDYNEQFFGPGTRLTVL.